The entry that follows covers one T cell receptor (beta chain) sequence. Possible read error: a much larger clone is one base away. This sample was included in a study of CDR3 diversity in severe acne. This CDR3 has 15 residues. The V gene's germline CDR1 is DFQATT and CDR2 SNEGSKA (reference sequence). MiXCR, run by TCRdb on the PCR reads, gives a single entry per CDR3 protein. The sample holds around 100,000 distinct CDR3 sequences, 45% to 60% seen once. This clonotype was sampled from a male donor with acne. The chain combines TRBV20-1 with TRBJ2-1, with TRBD2 matching over 9 bases. Sequenced material: blood. CDR3 sequence (DNA): TGCAGTGCTAGAGGCGGGGGGGGCTCCTACAATGAGCAGTCCTTC. It translates to CSARGGGGSYNEQSF.